These 9 T cell receptor beta chains originate from one sample sequenced in a study of control samples from healthy donors and cancer patients. Only in-frame clones appear in the TCRdb table, and some are missing; sequencing was by immunoSEQ multiplex PCR. The table lists about 120,000 clones, 80% to 90% of them singletons, with 1.1% in the top ten. Sequencing was done on a sample of PBMCs. These receptor sequences come from a woman in her fifties or sixties with colorectal cancer.

The CDR3 nucleotides are TGTGCCAGCAGCTTGGCCGGGACGACCGGGGGTACGCAGTATTTT. This codes for CASSLAGTTGGTQYF. The rearrangement links TRBV5-4 to TRBJ2-3; possibly TRBD2 for D (6 bases). CDR1 is SGHNT, CDR2 YYREEE, per germline (reference sequence). V was cut by 0 bases and J by 8 bases, with 16 bases left in between. CDR3 length equals 15 residues.

The J gene is TRBJ1-4, the V gene TRBV18; the match to TRBD1 covers 10 bases. The CDR3 extends over 16 amino acids. Germline V lookup: CDR1 KGHSH, CDR2 LQKENI. The J segment lost 4 bases and the V segment lost 5 bases, leaving 7 bases of the junction unmatched. DNA for the CDR3: TGTGCCAGCTCATCGGGACAGGGGCATAATAATGAAAAACTGTTTTTT. Its protein product is CASSSGQGHNNEKLFF.

The chain has TRBV6-5 and TRBJ2-3; the D is unclear. Germline V CDR1 and CDR2: MNHEY, SVGAGI. The CDR3 consists of 13 residues. V lost 6 bases and J lost 0, with 7 bases in between. CDR3 nucleotides: TGTGCCAGCAGGCTCCTAAGCACAGATACGCAGTATTTT. It specifies CASRLLSTDTQYF.

The chain combines TRBV24-1 with TRBJ1-1, with no clear D. From germline, CDR1 is KGHDR and CDR2 SFDVKD. There are 11 residues in the CDR3. V was pared by 6 bases and J by 9 bases, with 10 bases between. In DNA form, the CDR3 reads TGTGCCACCAGTCTCGGCATAAAAGCTTTCTTT. It encodes CATSLGIKAFF.

This sequence joins TRBV2 and TRBJ1-1; unclear D gene. V lost 6 bases, J lost 5 bases, and 16 bases lay in between. This CDR3 spans 14 amino acids. Germline loops: CDR1 SNHLY, CDR2 FYNNEI. The chain's CDR3 is CASRQEDGVTEAFF. CDR3 DNA sequence: TGTGCCAGCAGGCAAGAGGACGGTGTAACTGAAGCTTTCTTT.

To note about this clone: An end of the junction differs from the germline gene, which may be a read error. The chain uses TRBV6-5 and TRBJ2-5, with D perhaps given as TRBD1 or TRBD2 (5 bases each). This CDR3 region has 15 residues. The germline V gene encodes CDR1 MNHEY and CDR2 SVGAGI. The DNA for the CDR3 is TGTGCCAGCAGCTACTGGGGGTCAGAGAAGGAGACCCAGTACTTC. The encoded protein is CASSYWGSEKETQYF.

The chain recombines TRBV5-1 with TRBJ1-2; 8 nucleotides align to TRBD1. CDR1 is SGHRS, CDR2 YFSETQ, per germline. The length of the CDR3 is 15 residues. With 0 bases clipped from V and 5 bases from J, the junction kept 6 bases outside the gene matches. CDR3 in DNA: TGCGCCAGCAGCTTGGGCCACAGGGGGTCTTATGGCTACACCTTC. It yields the protein CASSLGHRGSYGYTF.

The chain couples TRBV20-1 to TRBJ1-2; the D is unclear. The CDR3 runs 11 residues. V lost 4 bases to trimming and J lost 3 bases, with 6 bases between them. The germline CDR1 and CDR2 sequences are DFQATT and SNEGSKA (reference sequence). CDR3 coding DNA: TGCAGTGCTATATCAGACTATGGCTACACCTTC. It specifies CSAISDYGYTF.

The V call is TRBV11-2, the J call TRBJ1-2; D is possibly TRBD1 (6 bases). Trimming pared 5 bases from V and 4 bases from J, leaving 14 bases between. The CDR3 spans 14 residues. The germline CDR1 and CDR2 sequences are SGHAT and FQNNGV. CDR3 protein: CASSLTSQGYGYTF. CDR3 bases: TGTGCCAGCAGCCTCACCTCACAGGGCTATGGCTACACCTTC.